The rows below give T cell receptor beta chains drawn from one sample of a study of cytomegalovirus exposure and HLA in healthy donors. The data were produced by immunoSEQ multiplex PCR, yet TCRdb's version contains in-frame clones alone and is incomplete. Of tens of thousands of clones in the sample, roughly 91% were seen once. The specimen sequenced was PBMCs. These TCRs come from a man aged 30 to 45 in good health and CMV-seronegative. Each CDR3 is given with its conserved first and last residue.

length: 15; J: TRBJ1-5; V: TRBV6-1; CDR3: CASGLGTQGDQPQHF
length: 16; J: TRBJ1-2; V: TRBV9; CDR3: CASSVVFGRGGVGYTF
length: 14; J: TRBJ1-2; V: TRBV19; CDR3: CASSMGGGYSGYTF
length: 13; J: TRBJ1-1; V: TRBV10-3; CDR3: CAIRLTGGTEAFF
length: 17; J: TRBJ2-2; V: TRBV7-9; CDR3: CASSLERTSKDTGELFF
length: 14; J: TRBJ1-1; V: TRBV4-1; CDR3: CASSQGQGATEAFF
length: 18; J: TRBJ2-6; V: TRBV28; CDR3: CASRPGQGGFSGANVLTF
length: 16; J: TRBJ2-7; V: TRBV7-3; CDR3: CASSLNPGGSWYEQYF
length: 13; J: TRBJ2-1; V: TRBV28; CDR3: CASRLGGSDEQFF
length: 15; J: TRBJ2-7; V: TRBV27; CDR3: CASSPTGQDSYEQYF
length: 11; J: TRBJ2-1; V: TRBV20-1; CDR3: CSALGGNEQFF
length: 12; J: TRBJ1-2; V: TRBV30; CDR3: CAWSVTGRGYTF
length: 13; J: TRBJ1-2; V: TRBV27; CDR3: CASRTGENYGYTF
length: 14; J: TRBJ1-2; V: TRBV18; CDR3: CASSPVGIDYGYTF